The 4 T cell receptor beta chains below were found in one sample sequenced in a study of patients and donors after allogeneic stem cell transplantation. TCRdb analysed the RT-PCR reads with MiXCR anew, one entry per CDR3 protein. The sample lists roughly 960,000 distinct CDR3 sequences; roughly 18% were seen once. Sequencing was performed on blood, either unsorted or a sorted T cell fraction (not recorded which). These receptors were collected from a human donor who was either an allogeneic HSCT recipient or a stem cell or donor lymphocyte infusion donor (not recorded which). It is not recorded whose cells these are; they may come from a transplant donor.

The gene calls are TRBV9 and TRBJ2-7, with D perhaps given as TRBD1 or TRBD2 (5 bases each). There are 15 residues in the CDR3. Trimming took 4 bases from V and 3 from J, leaving 17 bases between them. CDR1 is SGDLS and CDR2 is YYNGEE in the germline V gene. The CDR3 sequence is CASSPGTLGSYEQYF. The CDR3 region has the DNA TGTGCCAGCAGCCCCGGGACCCTGGGTAGCTACGAGCAGTACTTC.

This clonotype turned up a few times. The rearrangement joins TRBV6-5 to TRBJ1-3, with a weak D call TRBD1 (5 bases). CDR1 and CDR2 (germline): MNHEY, SVGAGI. This CDR3 has 17 residues. With 4 bases removed from V and 0 bases from J, the gap between germline ends came to 16 bases. CDR3 DNA: TGTGCCAGCAGTTGGACCCCAGGGCAAAACTCTGGAAACACCATATATTTT. Protein sequence: CASSWTPGQNSGNTIYF.

This clonotype has a handful of counts. The chain carries TRBV9 and TRBJ2-3; 9 bases map to TRBD1. Per germline, CDR1 SGDLS and CDR2 YYNGEE. Trimming took 4 bases from V and 4 from J; bases not matched to a gene: 4. The CDR3 runs 14 residues. CDR3 region: CASSPGQGPDTQYF. The CDR3 nucleotides are TGTGCCAGCAGCCCCGGACAGGGGCCAGATACGCAGTATTTT.

This clonotype was counted only a few times. The chain joins TRBV11-2 to TRBJ2-3; D might be TRBD1 (5 bases). The CDR3 covers 15 residues. CDR1 and CDR2 from the germline V gene are SGHAT and FQNNGV. V lost 1 base to trimming and J lost 0 bases, with 8 bases between them. CDR3 nucleotides: TGTGCCAGCAGCTTAGGAGACAGCAGCACAGATACGCAGTATTTT. Its translation: CASSLGDSSTDTQYF.